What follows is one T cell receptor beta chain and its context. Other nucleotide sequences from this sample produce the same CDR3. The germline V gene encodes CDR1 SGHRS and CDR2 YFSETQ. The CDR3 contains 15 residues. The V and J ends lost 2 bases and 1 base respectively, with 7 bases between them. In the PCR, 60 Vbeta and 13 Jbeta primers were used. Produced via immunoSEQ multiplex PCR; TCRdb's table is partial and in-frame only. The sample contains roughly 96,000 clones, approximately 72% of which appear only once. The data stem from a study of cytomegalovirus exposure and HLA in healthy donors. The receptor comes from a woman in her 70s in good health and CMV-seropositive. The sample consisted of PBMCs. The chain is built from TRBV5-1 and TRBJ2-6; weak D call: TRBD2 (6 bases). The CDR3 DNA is TGCGCCAGCAGCTTTGGGACTTCTGGGGCCAACGTCCTGACTTTC. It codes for CASSFGTSGANVLTF. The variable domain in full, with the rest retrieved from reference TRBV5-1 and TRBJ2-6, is KAGVTQTPRYLIKTRGQQVTLSCSPISGHRSVSWYQQTPGQGLQFLFEYFSETQRNKGNFPGRFSGRQFSNSRSEMNVSTLELGDSALYLCASSFGTSGANVLTFGAGSRLTVL.